These 24 T cell receptor beta chains were sequenced from one sample in a study of blood T cells in healthy people across ages. A sample-barcoded 5' primer and a J-beta primer mix were used in a second PCR of roughly 6 to 11 cycles. TCRdb fed the 5' RACE reads into MiXCR, producing one record per CDR3 protein. The sample includes 870,000 or so distinct CDR3 sequences, more than 25% of them seen just once. The specimen sequenced was blood. The source is a woman aged 80 or over in good health.

This clonotype was seen only once. CDR3 sequence: CASSLGAGIRAFF. CDR3 nucleotides: TGTGCCAGCAGCTTAGGTGCGGGTATCAGAGCTTTCTTT. The J gene is TRBJ1-1, the V gene TRBV7-2; D is undetermined. Germline CDR1 and CDR2: SGHTA and FQGNSA. V lost 1 base and J 10 bases, leaving 13 bases between the germline ends. CDR3 length: 13 residues.

The rearrangement uses TRBV25-1 and TRBJ1-2, with TRBD1 matching over 10 bases. The CDR3 length is 13 residues. Looked up from germline, CDR1 is MGHDK and CDR2 is SYGVNS. J gave up 8 bases and V 6 bases, and 6 bases lay outside the gene matches. The CDR3 nucleotides are TGTGCCAGCAGGACGGACAGGGGGGGCGGCTACACCTTC. Protein product: CASRTDRGGGYTF.

A remark on this clonotype: One end of the junction does not line up with germline, which may come from a read error. The rearrangement links TRBV6-5 to TRBJ1-1; D is uncertain. The V gene's germline CDR1 is MNHEY and CDR2 SVGAGI. This CDR3 region has 16 residues. CDR3 in amino acids: CASSYSYTRINTKAFF. The CDR3 nucleotides are TGTGCCAGCAGTTACTCCTATACACGGATCAACACTAAAGCTTTCTTT.

The genes are TRBV9 and TRBJ2-6; no clear D. CDR3 length: 14 residues. Trimming took off 2 bases at V and 3 bases at J, with 6 bases between the two ends. In germline, CDR1 is SGDLS, CDR2 YYNGEE. The CDR3 sequence: CASSVMGGANVLTF. Here the CDR3 DNA reads TGTGCCAGCAGCGTCATGGGTGGGGCCAACGTCCTGACTTTC.

As regards this clonotype: One base away lies a much larger clone, so this may be a sequencing read error. The V and J genes are TRBV3-1 and TRBJ2-7; D not resolved. The CDR3 loop spans 13 amino acids. Deletions cut 11 bases from V and 1 base from J, with 15 bases between. The germline gives CDR1 LGHDT, CDR2 YNNKEL (reference sequence). CDR3 residues: CAGMTTGSYEQYF. The CDR3 DNA reads TGTGCCGGCATGACGACTGGATCCTACGAGCAGTACTTC.

As regards this clonotype: This may be a read error: a much more frequent sequence differs by one nucleotide. The chain couples TRBV5-1 to TRBJ2-5; 14 positions agree with TRBD2. The CDR3 is 16 amino acids. Per the germline V gene, CDR1 is SGHRS and CDR2 is YFSETQ. Here the CDR3 reads CAGSIGLAGGQETQYF. The CDR3 region has the DNA TGCGCCGGCAGCATCGGACTAGCGGGGGGCCAAGAGACCCAGTACTTC.

This clonotype was seen at least ten times. The rearrangement uses TRBV20-1 and TRBJ2-7; D perhaps matches TRBD1 (6 bases). CDR1 is DFQATT, CDR2 SNEGSKA, per germline (reference sequence). The germline V and J ends were trimmed by 6 bases and 3 bases, with 12 bases remaining between them. This CDR3 comprises 12 residues. CDR3 protein: CSALGQIYEQYF. CDR3 coding DNA: TGCAGTGCACTTGGACAGATCTACGAGCAGTACTTC.

The chain links TRBV7-8 to TRBJ1-6, with a weak D call TRBD1 (5 bases). Looked up from germline, CDR1 is SGHVS and CDR2 is FQNEAQ. The CDR3 consists of 14 residues. Trimming took 2 bases from V and 7 from J, leaving 9 bases between them. CDR3 sequence reads: CASSLIQGNSPLHF. The CDR3, as DNA: TGTGCCAGCAGCTTAATCCAGGGAAATTCACCCCTCCACTTT.

The table lists this clonotype with a few counts. The rearrangement uses TRBV6-2 or TRBV6-3 and TRBJ2-3; D may be TRBD2 (5 bases). V lost 5 bases and J 0 bases, leaving 12 bases between the germline ends. Looked up from germline, CDR1 is MNHEY and CDR2 is SVGEGT. The CDR3 is 15 amino acids. The CDR3 reads CASSPRRRSTDTQYF. The CDR3 region has the DNA TGTGCCAGCAGTCCCCGGAGGAGAAGCACAGATACGCAGTATTTT.

This clonotype was seen only a few times. The chain carries TRBV10-1 and TRBJ2-3; 10 positions agree with TRBD1. Per germline, CDR1 WNHNN and CDR2 SYGVQD (reference sequence). Germline trimming cut 0 bases from V and 7 bases from J; bases unmatched to any gene: 7. This CDR3 region has 16 residues. DNA of the CDR3: TGCGCCAGCAGTGAGTCGGGACAGGGGATCCGGTATACGCAGTATTTT. Amino acids: CASSESGQGIRYTQYF.

The table lists this clonotype with many counts. The chain has TRBV7-9 and TRBJ2-5; the match to TRBD2 covers 8 bases. Germline CDR1 and CDR2: SEHNR and FQNEAQ (reference sequence). The ends lost 7 bases at V and 1 base at J; junction bases unmatched: 11. This CDR3 is built from 16 residues. The CDR3 DNA is TGTGCCAGCAACCACAAAATAGCGGGGCTCCAAGAGACCCAGTACTTC. It is translated as CASNHKIAGLQETQYF.

In regard to this clonotype: A single base separates this from a much larger clone, so it may be a read error. J is TRBJ2-5 and V is TRBV6-5; no firm D call. CDR1 and CDR2 from the germline V gene are MNHEY and SVGAGI. Trimming shortened V by 5 bases and J by 6 bases, and 19 bases separated the two germline ends. The CDR3 totals 15 residues. The CDR3 spells CASSAPDEERKTQYF. For the CDR3, the DNA is TGTGCCAGCAGTGCACCGGACGAGGAAAGGAAGACCCAGTACTTC.

Regarding this clonotype: One end of the junction fails to match germline, which may point to a read error. This chain connects TRBV4-1 to TRBJ2-1; D is uncertain. The CDR3 spans 16 residues. In germline, CDR1 is MGHRA, CDR2 YSYEKL. This CDR3 reads CASSRSRAPAYNGQFF. The CDR3 DNA reads TGCGCCAGCAGCCGGAGCCGGGCCCCGGCGTACAATGGGCAGTTCTTC.

The chain employs TRBV15 and TRBJ2-5; the match to TRBD1 covers 8 bases. CDR3 size: 15 residues. The V gene end was trimmed by 10 bases and the J gene end by 5 bases; junction bases not matched to a gene: 15. CDR1 is LNHNV and CDR2 is YYDKDF in the germline V gene (reference sequence). CDR3 loop: CASSEASTGVETQYF. The CDR3 DNA follows: TGTGCCAGCAGTGAAGCTTCGACAGGGGTCGAGACCCAGTACTTC. The entire variable domain, with the rest obtained from reference TRBV15 and TRBJ2-5, is as follows: DAMVIQNPRYQVTQFGKPVTLSCSQTLNHNVMYWYQQKSSQAPKLLFHYYDKDFNNEADTPDNFQSRRPNTSFCFLDIRSPGLGDTAMYLCASSEASTGVETQYFGPGTRLLVL.

This clonotype has ten or more counts. V and J are TRBV6-2 or TRBV6-3 and TRBJ2-7, with D maybe TRBD2 (7 bases). The CDR3 has 15 amino acids. The germline V gene has CDR1 MNHEY and CDR2 SVGEGT. Trimming took off 2 bases at V and 4 bases at J, with 15 bases between the two ends. CDR3 in amino acids: CASSYHQQGGYEQYF. The CDR3 DNA reads as TGTGCCAGCAGTTACCACCAACAGGGAGGGTACGAGCAGTACTTC.

This clonotype was observed a few times. The chain recombines TRBV27 with TRBJ2-1; D might be TRBD2 (6 bases). V shed 8 bases and J shed 2 bases, with 13 bases lying between them. Germline V gene data show CDR1 as MNHEY and CDR2 as SMNVEV (reference sequence). The CDR3 has 14 amino acids. CDR3 amino acids: CASVRGSPYNEQFF. Written as DNA, the CDR3 is TGTGCCAGCGTTCGGGGGTCCCCCTACAATGAGCAGTTCTTC.

This clonotype has at least ten counts. The gene calls are TRBV7-9 and TRBJ2-6; D is possibly TRBD1 (5 bases). V was clipped by 4 bases and J by 1 base, with 11 bases between them. This CDR3 region has 16 residues. Germline V gene lookup returns CDR1 SEHNR and CDR2 FQNEAQ (reference sequence). The CDR3 DNA sequence: TGTGCCAGCAGCTCGTCTGGGGCATCTGGGGCCAACGTCCTGACTTTC. Residues: CASSSSGASGANVLTF.

Here the CDR3 DNA reads TGTGCCAGCAGTTACTCGGGGACTAGCGGGGGGAAAGAGCAGTACTTC. The encoded protein is CASSYSGTSGGKEQYF. The chain combines TRBV6-5 with TRBJ2-7; 15 nucleotides agree with TRBD2. The CDR3 runs 16 residues. After removal of 0 bases from V and 7 bases from J, the junction contained 4 bases not matched to a gene. Germline V gives CDR1 MNHEY, CDR2 SVGAGI.

This clonotype was seen repeatedly, ten times or more. V is TRBV15 and J is TRBJ2-3, with 8 bases matching TRBD1. Unmatched junction bases numbered 5, after V lost 1 base and J lost 2 bases. This CDR3 comprises 16 residues. Germline loops: CDR1 LNHNV, CDR2 YYDKDF (reference sequence). The CDR3 region has the DNA TGTGCCACCAGCAGAGCGGACAGGGACCCCACAGATACGCAGTATTTT. Translation: CATSRADRDPTDTQYF.

The rearrangement uses TRBV27 and TRBJ2-7; 7 bases map to TRBD2. V dropped 6 bases and J dropped 2; count of bases not matched to a gene: 10. CDR1 and CDR2 (germline): MNHEY, SMNVEV (reference sequence). This CDR3 is built from 15 residues. The CDR3 sequence: CASSLRLAPTYEQYF. The DNA of the CDR3 is TGTGCCAGCAGCCTGAGACTAGCCCCGACCTACGAGCAGTACTTC.

This clonotype was counted between two and nine times. The chain recombines TRBV7-9 with TRBJ1-1; the D is unclear. CDR3 length: 12 amino acids. V was trimmed by 1 base and J by 10 bases, leaving 10 bases between them. The germline gives CDR1 SEHNR, CDR2 FQNEAQ (reference sequence). The CDR3: CASSLDWESAFF. CDR3 sequence (DNA): TGTGCCAGCAGCTTAGACTGGGAGTCAGCTTTCTTT.

Only a few counts were recorded for this clonotype. The CDR3: CASSPRDRVNSPLHF. CDR3 sequence (DNA): TGTGCCAGCAGTCCCCGGGACAGGGTTAATTCACCCCTCCACTTT. The J gene is TRBJ1-6, the V gene TRBV28, with TRBD1 matching 9 bases. Germline assignment: CDR1 MDHEN and CDR2 SYDVKM. V lost 5 bases and J lost 6; bases outside the gene matches: 5. This CDR3 spans 15 amino acids.

To note about this clonotype: This sequence may be a read error, since a much larger clone differs from it by one base. This sequence joins TRBV4-2 and TRBJ2-3; TRBD1 might be the D (6 bases). The V gene's germline CDR1 is LGHNA and CDR2 YNFKEQ. The CDR3 is 13 residues long. CDR3 protein: CAGSPETGDTQYF. CDR3 bases: TGTGCCGGCAGCCCGGAGACAGGAGATACGCAGTATTTT.

The V call is TRBV19, the J call TRBJ2-1; 8 nucleotides match TRBD1. Germline trimming cut 5 bases from V and 6 bases from J; bases unmatched to any gene: 9. Germline V gene lookup returns CDR1 LNHDA and CDR2 SQIVND (reference sequence). This CDR3 contains 15 residues. CDR3 sequence reads: CASSSSGTGANEQFF. DNA of the CDR3: TGTGCCAGTAGTTCTTCTGGGACAGGCGCCAATGAGCAGTTCTTC.